This paragraph covers one T cell receptor beta chain sequence. The antigen is unknown. This sample was included in a study of tissue T cells after allogeneic stem cell transplantation. Points from the study as a whole: Limitations included a small, clinically heterogeneous cohort and limited sampling depth. Some tissue clones might be persisting host cells; their alloreactivity or antigen specificity was not determined.

This CDR3 spans 12 amino acids. The J segment lost 10 bases and the V segment lost 4 bases, leaving 3 bases of the junction unmatched. Germline V gene data show CDR1 as SNHLY and CDR2 as FYNNEI. Measured with immunoSEQ multiplex PCR; TCRdb has only the in-frame clones, and not every one. This table has about 12,000 clones, about 71% appearing once. The TCR comes from a woman aged 18 to 50 with breast cancer. The source was tissue from the right colon, collected at autopsy. The chain carries TRBV2 and TRBJ1-1, with 10 bases that match TRBD1. The CDR3 DNA follows: TGTGCCAGCAGTGGGACAGGGGGTGCAGCTTTCTTT. As protein: CASSGTGGAAFF.